These 30 T cell receptor beta chains originate from one sample sequenced in a study of T cells in localized non-small cell lung cancer. TCRdb's copy holds only in-frame clones and misses some; the assay was immunoSEQ multiplex PCR. The sample lists roughly 690 clones, around 20% occurring once. The sequences come from normal lung tissue next to the tumor, collected before any cancer treatment. Receptors originate from a female donor at least 60 years old with stage II lung adenocarcinoma.

This chain joins TRBV2 and TRBJ1-2; TRBD1 matches 8 bases. V shed 6 bases, J shed 2 bases, and the junction held 5 bases outside the gene matches. There are 14 residues in the CDR3. CDR1 and CDR2 (germline): SNHLY, FYNNEI. CDR3: CASSPQGDNYGYTF. The CDR3 DNA reads TGTGCCAGCAGCCCACAGGGGGACAACTATGGCTACACCTTC.

The chain employs TRBV15 and TRBJ1-4; TRBD1 matches at 8 bases. The CDR3 has 15 amino acids. Looked up from germline, CDR1 is LNHNV and CDR2 is YYDKDF (reference sequence). The J segment lost 5 bases and the V segment lost 5 bases, leaving 7 bases of the junction unmatched. The CDR3 is CATSGWDRRNEKLFF. The CDR3, as DNA: TGTGCCACCAGCGGATGGGACAGGAGAAATGAAAAACTGTTTTTT.

This sequence joins TRBV5-1 and TRBJ1-3, with D maybe TRBD1 (5 bases). Germline assignment: CDR1 SGHRS and CDR2 YFSETQ. There are 16 residues in the CDR3. V lost 4 bases and J lost 0, with 14 bases in between. CDR3 in amino acids: CASSAGPAISGNTIYF. The DNA of the CDR3 is TGCGCCAGCAGCGCGGGACCTGCGATCTCTGGAAACACCATATATTTT.

By proportion, this clone is large. The chain links TRBV11-3 to TRBJ2-1; the D is unclear. The CDR3 is 15 residues long. CDR1 and CDR2 (germline): SGHNT, YENEEA. V shed 2 bases and J shed 4 bases, with 12 bases lying between them. CDR3 in DNA: TGTGCCAGCAGCTTAACCCTCGTCGGGTACAATGAGCAGTTCTTC. Translated: CASSLTLVGYNEQFF.

This chain connects TRBV28 to TRBJ2-7; 10 bases agree with TRBD2. The CDR3 is made up of 15 amino acids. CDR1 is MDHEN, CDR2 SYDVKM, per germline. Germline trimming cut 8 bases from V and 2 bases from J; bases unmatched to any gene: 9. The CDR3 coding sequence is TGTGCCAGCTCTCTCCCGGGACTAGCGACCTACGAGCAGTACTTC. Its protein product is CASSLPGLATYEQYF. Full variable domain (outside the CDR3, taken from reference TRBV28 and TRBJ2-7): DVKVTQSSRYLVKRTGEKVFLECVQDMDHENMFWYRQDPGLGLRLIYFSYDVKMKEKGDIPEGYSVSREKKERFSLILESASTNQTSMYLCASSLPGLATYEQYFGPGTRLTVT.

The genes are TRBV10-2 and TRBJ1-1; D possibly corresponds to TRBD1 (5 bases). CDR1 WSHSY and CDR2 SAAADI come from the germline V gene. The CDR3 covers 14 residues. Trimming removed 2 bases from V and 1 base from J, with 8 bases in between. The CDR3 loop is CASSEQGANTEAFF. CDR3 nucleotides: TGCGCCAGCAGTGAGCAGGGTGCGAACACTGAAGCTTTCTTT.

A few counts support this clone. The chain links TRBV11-3 to TRBJ2-3; 9 bases are a match to TRBD1. Germline trimming cut 3 bases from V and 2 bases from J; bases unmatched to any gene: 3. CDR1 and CDR2 (germline): SGHNT, YENEEA. This CDR3 is built from 15 residues. The CDR3 DNA reads TGTGCCAGCAGCTTGGACAGGGGAGCCACAGATACGCAGTATTTT. Amino acid sequence: CASSLDRGATDTQYF.

V gene TRBV28 combines with J gene TRBJ1-2; 8 bases agree with TRBD1. V lost 6 bases, J lost 4 bases, and 10 bases stayed unmatched. The CDR3 spans 15 residues. CDR1 and CDR2 (germline): MDHEN, SYDVKM. CDR3 amino acids: CASSSPGRGPYGYTF. CDR3 DNA: TGTGCCAGCAGCTCCCCGGGCAGGGGGCCCTATGGCTACACCTTC.

This clone occurred a few times. The gene calls are TRBV9 and TRBJ2-3; 11 bases fit TRBD2. Germline CDR1 reads SGDLS; CDR2 reads YYNGEE. Germline trimming cut 4 bases from V and 4 bases from J; bases unmatched to any gene: 8. The CDR3 has 16 amino acids. CDR3 amino acids: CASSILPGLAADTQYF. The CDR3 DNA is TGTGCCAGCAGCATTCTACCGGGACTAGCGGCAGATACGCAGTATTTT. Full variable domain (remainder filled in from reference TRBV9 and TRBJ2-3): DSGVTQTPKHLITATGQRVTLRCSPRSGDLSVYWYQQSLDQGLQFLIQYYNGEERAKGNILERFSAQQFPDLHSELNLSSLELGDSALYFCASSILPGLAADTQYFGPGTRLTVL.

The rearrangement uses TRBV11-3 and TRBJ2-3; a possible D gene is TRBD2 (6 bases). The V end lost 0 bases, the J end lost 5 bases, and 18 bases lay between the germline ends. The CDR3 loop spans 17 amino acids. Germline values: CDR1 SGHNT, CDR2 YENEEA. The CDR3 sequence is CASSLERGTGRLDTQYF. The CDR3 DNA reads as TGTGCCAGCAGCTTAGAACGGGGGACGGGACGTTTAGATACGCAGTATTTT.

The chain recombines TRBV28 with TRBJ1-3, with TRBD1 matching over 7 bases. From germline, CDR1 is MDHEN and CDR2 SYDVKM. With 5 bases clipped from V and 0 bases from J, the junction kept 1 base outside the gene matches. This CDR3 has 14 residues. CDR3 residues: CASSRTGSGNTIYF. Here the CDR3 DNA reads TGTGCCAGCAGTCGGACAGGCTCTGGAAACACCATATATTTT.

The chain has TRBV6-8 and TRBJ1-5, with 7 nucleotides matching TRBD1. The CDR3 covers 13 residues. Germline values: CDR1 MNHGY, CDR2 SAAAGT. The trim removed 10 bases at V and 3 bases at J, leaving 6 bases unmatched. In nucleotides, the CDR3 is TGTGCCATCCGGGACAGATACAATCAGCCCCAGCATTTT. Translating gives CAIRDRYNQPQHF.

For this clone: A read error may produce the germline difference seen at one junction end. The CDR3 coding sequence is TGTGCCAGCTCGCCGGGGGGGGAGACCCAAGACTTC. As protein: CASSPGGETQDF. The chain has TRBV18 and TRBJ2-5, with 8 bases lining up with TRBD2. The CDR3 sequence is 12 residues long. The germline V gene encodes CDR1 KGHSH and CDR2 LQKENI. The entire variable domain, with the rest obtained from reference TRBV18 and TRBJ2-5, is as follows: NAGVMQNPRHLVRRRGQEARLRCSPMKGHSHVYWYRQLPEEGLKFMVYLQKENIIDESGMPKERFSAEFPKEGPSILRIQQVVRGDSAAYFCASSPGGETQDFGPGTRLLVL.

The V and J genes are TRBV9 and TRBJ2-2, with 7 bases identical to TRBD1. This CDR3 region has 18 residues. The V and J ends lost 4 bases and 0 bases, in that order; junction bases with no gene match: 12. The germline V gene encodes CDR1 SGDLS and CDR2 YYNGEE. Written as DNA, the CDR3 is TGTGCCAGCAGCACGCGACAGGGACGCTTATCGAACACCGGGGAGCTGTTTTTT. It encodes CASSTRQGRLSNTGELFF.

This clone showed up just a few times. The chain links TRBV2 to TRBJ2-7, with D perhaps TRBD2 (6 bases). Germline V lookup: CDR1 SNHLY, CDR2 FYNNEI. Trimming took off 5 bases at V and 4 bases at J, with 18 bases between the two ends. The CDR3 has 15 amino acids. CDR3 in amino acids: CASSLNREPSYEQYF. Here the CDR3 DNA reads TGTGCCAGCAGTCTCAACCGGGAGCCCTCATACGAGCAGTACTTC.

This clone was seen a handful of times. The rearrangement links TRBV6-8 to TRBJ2-5; 8 positions match TRBD1. With 5 bases clipped from V and 3 bases from J, the junction kept 8 bases outside the gene matches. Germline CDR1 MNHGY, CDR2 SAAAGT. This CDR3 region has 15 residues. The CDR3 sequence is CASSPLDRGEETQYF. The CDR3 nucleotides are TGTGCCAGCAGTCCCCTAGACAGGGGAGAAGAGACCCAGTACTTC.

Judged by abundance, this clone is medium-sized. V is TRBV11-3 and J is TRBJ2-3; D might be TRBD2 (6 bases). The CDR3 runs 15 residues. Germline CDR1 and CDR2: SGHNT and YENEEA. Trimming stripped 5 bases from V and 3 bases from J, with 15 bases between. The CDR3 DNA is TGTGCCAGCAGCCCGGAGGGCGGACTAACAGATACGCAGTATTTT. It is translated as CASSPEGGLTDTQYF. Using reference TRBV11-3 and TRBJ2-3 for the parts outside the CDR3, the full variable domain is EAGVVQSPRYKIIEKKQPVAFWCNPISGHNTLYWYLQNLGQGPELLIRYENEEAVDDSQLPKDRFSAERLKGVDSTLKIQPAELGDSAVYLCASSPEGGLTDTQYFGPGTRLTVL.

This clone is deemed large. The V call is TRBV19, the J call TRBJ1-5, with unresolved D. Germline V lookup: CDR1 LNHDA, CDR2 SQIVND (reference sequence). With 10 bases removed from V and 3 bases from J, the gap between germline ends came to 13 bases. The length of the CDR3 is 13 residues. The CDR3 spells CATGPPYNQPQHF. Written as DNA, the CDR3 is TGTGCCACCGGGCCCCCTTACAATCAGCCCCAGCATTTT.

The sample holds a few counts of this clone. The rearrangement joins TRBV18 to TRBJ2-7, with D maybe TRBD2 (5 bases). V shed 3 bases and J shed 5 bases, with 11 bases lying between them. The CDR3 loop spans 13 amino acids. CDR1 is KGHSH and CDR2 is LQKENI in the germline V gene. The CDR3 DNA follows: TGTGCCAGCTCACCTTCGCGGGTTAACGAGCAGTACTTC. This gives the protein CASSPSRVNEQYF.

This clone was seen a handful of times. V gene TRBV29-1 combines with J gene TRBJ1-1; 12 bases agree with TRBD1. V trimming: 8 bases; J trimming: 3 bases; junction bases outside the gene matches: 10. This CDR3 is built from 15 residues. Germline V lookup: CDR1 SQVTM, CDR2 ANQGSEA. The CDR3 coding sequence is TGCAGCATTAAGGGACAGGGGGCCCTCGACACTGAAGCTTTCTTT. Protein: CSIKGQGALDTEAFF. Filled out from reference TRBV29-1 and TRBJ1-1, the complete variable domain reads SAVISQKPSRDICQRGTSLTIQCQVDSQVTMMFWYRQQPGQSLTLIATANQGSEATYESGFVIDKFPISRPNLTFSTLTVSNMSPEDSSIYLCSIKGQGALDTEAFFGQGTRLTVV.

This clone is large in the sample. V is TRBV6-8 and J is TRBJ2-7; perhaps TRBD1 as D (6 bases). The ends were cut back, 5 bases at V and 4 bases at J, with 12 bases in the middle. The CDR3 has 13 amino acids. Per germline, CDR1 MNHGY and CDR2 SAAAGT. The CDR3 reads CASSTLGAYEQYF. The DNA of the CDR3 is TGTGCCAGCAGTACTCTGGGGGCGTACGAGCAGTACTTC.

The chain recombines TRBV28 with TRBJ2-7; TRBD1 matches at 9 bases. The trim removed 6 bases at V and 3 bases at J, leaving 0 bases unmatched. The length of the CDR3 is 12 residues. Germline CDR1 reads MDHEN; CDR2 reads SYDVKM. CDR3 loop: CASRDRGYEQYF. For the CDR3, the DNA is TGTGCCAGCAGGGACAGGGGCTACGAGCAGTACTTC.

The chain has TRBV28 and TRBJ2-7; D is possibly TRBD1 (5 bases). V lost 6 bases and J 0 bases, leaving 15 bases between the germline ends. The CDR3 is made up of 15 amino acids. CDR1 and CDR2 from the germline V gene are MDHEN and SYDVKM. DNA of the CDR3: TGTGCCAGCAGCCCCCCTTGGGGCCTCTCCTACGAGCAGTACTTC. It yields the protein CASSPPWGLSYEQYF. Drawing the rest from reference TRBV28 and TRBJ2-7, the complete variable domain is DVKVTQSSRYLVKRTGEKVFLECVQDMDHENMFWYRQDPGLGLRLIYFSYDVKMKEKGDIPEGYSVSREKKERFSLILESASTNQTSMYLCASSPPWGLSYEQYFGPGTRLTVT.

Within the sample, this clone is large. The chain joins TRBV9 to TRBJ1-3; D call uncertain. Trimming pared 4 bases from V and 4 bases from J, leaving 9 bases between. CDR1 and CDR2 (germline): SGDLS, YYNGEE. The CDR3 sequence is 13 residues long. The CDR3 bases are TGTGCCAGCAGCCTTAGTCCGGGAAACACCATATATTTT. It is translated as CASSLSPGNTIYF.

This clone is hyperexpanded. The chain has TRBV11-3 and TRBJ2-3; no clear D. The CDR3 is made up of 16 amino acids. In germline, CDR1 is SGHNT, CDR2 YENEEA. Trimming took 4 bases from V and 5 from J, leaving 19 bases between them. CDR3 nucleotide sequence: TGTGCCAGCAGCTCCCAGGTGGCCAGCGCAGGAGATACGCAGTATTTT. Translation gives CASSSQVASAGDTQYF.

V is TRBV14 and J is TRBJ2-1; D remains ambiguous. The V end lost 1 base, the J end lost 7 bases, and 5 bases lay between the germline ends. CDR3 length equals 12 residues. CDR1 is SGHDN, CDR2 FVKESK, per germline. The CDR3 loop is CASSQVKNEQFF. The CDR3 nucleotides read TGTGCCAGCAGCCAAGTCAAGAATGAGCAGTTCTTC.

The chain employs TRBV30 and TRBJ1-4, with 8 bases aligning to TRBD1. Per the germline V gene, CDR1 is GTSNPN and CDR2 is SVGIG (reference sequence). V lost 2 bases and J lost 3; bases outside the gene matches: 5. This CDR3 is 15 amino acids long. CDR3 in DNA: TGTGCCTGGAGTTCAGGACAGGGCTCTAATGAAAAACTGTTTTTT. Its protein product is CAWSSGQGSNEKLFF.

This clone was counted a few times. The V call is TRBV28, the J call TRBJ2-2, with a possible D match to TRBD2 (6 bases). This CDR3 spans 14 amino acids. Germline CDR1 is MDHEN and CDR2 is SYDVKM. V was clipped by 8 bases and J by 4 bases, with 14 bases between them. The CDR3: CASVRAGTTGELFF. CDR3 coding DNA: TGTGCCAGCGTCAGGGCGGGAACCACCGGGGAGCTGTTTTTT.

This rearrangement joins TRBV9 to TRBJ1-1, with a weak D call TRBD1 (6 bases). V was pared by 3 bases and J by 1 base, with 16 bases between. Looked up from germline, CDR1 is SGDLS and CDR2 is YYNGEE. CDR3 length equals 16 residues. The CDR3 DNA sequence: TGTGCCAGCAGCGGACGGAGGGGGGCCTCGAACACTGAAGCTTTCTTT. It encodes CASSGRRGASNTEAFF. Filled out from reference TRBV9 and TRBJ1-1, the complete variable domain reads DSGVTQTPKHLITATGQRVTLRCSPRSGDLSVYWYQQSLDQGLQFLIQYYNGEERAKGNILERFSAQQFPDLHSELNLSSLELGDSALYFCASSGRRGASNTEAFFGQGTRLTVV.

The V call is TRBV9, the J call TRBJ1-1; possible D gene TRBD1, 5 bases. Deletions cut 4 bases from V and 7 bases from J, with 14 bases between. CDR3 length: 13 amino acids. Germline V gives CDR1 SGDLS, CDR2 YYNGEE. The CDR3: CASSPNSGFEAFF. Here the CDR3 DNA reads TGTGCCAGCAGCCCAAATTCAGGGTTTGAAGCTTTCTTT.